Following are 23 T cell receptor beta chains from one sample sequenced in a study of PD-L1 blockade in urothelial cancer. Some clones are missing from TCRdb's copy, which holds only in-frame ones; the method was immunoSEQ multiplex PCR. Seen here are 20,000 to 25,000 clones, around nine tenths observed once, and the top ten hold approximately 10%. Stated time point: peripheral blood 6 weeks after treatment start. Source: PBMCs, taken around atezolizumab (anti-PD-L1) treatment. Receptor source: a woman aged 55 to 70 with urothelial cancer.

The chain employs TRBV7-2 and TRBJ2-2; 16 positions match TRBD2. Germline lookup yields CDR1 SGHTA and CDR2 FQGNSA. With 5 bases clipped from V and 5 bases from J, the junction kept 5 bases outside the gene matches. The CDR3 consists of 17 residues. CDR3 protein: CASSPPGLAGGTGELFF. The CDR3 DNA reads TGTGCCAGCAGCCCGCCGGGACTAGCGGGGGGGACCGGGGAGCTGTTTTTT.

The V gene is TRBV18, the J gene TRBJ1-5, with 8 bases fitting TRBD1. Germline trimming cut 3 bases from V and 6 bases from J; bases unmatched to any gene: 7. Germline V gene lookup returns CDR1 KGHSH and CDR2 LQKENI. The CDR3 length is 15 residues. CDR3 coding DNA: TGTGCCAGCTCACCCTCGGACAGGGCAGGTCAGCCCCAGCATTTT. As protein: CASSPSDRAGQPQHF.

The genes are TRBV5-1 and TRBJ2-3; 14 positions agree with TRBD2. Losses at the gene ends were 3 bases for V and 1 base for J; bases not matched to a gene: 4. Germline V gene data show CDR1 as SGHRS and CDR2 as YFSETQ. The CDR3 covers 17 residues. This chain's CDR3 is CASSSGTSGGGTDTQYF. The CDR3 DNA follows: TGCGCCAGCAGCTCGGGGACTAGCGGGGGAGGCACAGATACGCAGTATTTT.

The rearrangement links TRBV7-2 to TRBJ1-2; 7 bases fit TRBD1. The germline V gene encodes CDR1 SGHTA and CDR2 FQGNSA. Trimming cost V 4 bases and J 4 bases; bases outside gene matches: 3. This CDR3 region has 13 residues. CDR3 residues: CASSSGQTYGYTF. The CDR3 DNA reads as TGTGCCAGCAGCTCGGGACAGACCTATGGCTACACCTTC.

As to this clone: The DNA is left out, because the CDR3 cannot be placed on it with certainty; the CDR3 is given as TCRdb lists it. The V gene is TRBV7-2, the J gene TRBJ2-5; the table's D call TRBD2 went unverified against the DNA. Ends included, the CDR3 has 17 residues. The germline V gene encodes CDR1 SGHTA and CDR2 FQGNSA. The CDR3 loop reads CASSLDSVRGGRETQYF.

The V call is TRBV16, the J call TRBJ2-7; 11 bases agree with TRBD1. Germline V gene lookup returns CDR1 KGHSY and CDR2 FQNENV. CDR3 size: 15 residues. V gave up 4 bases and J gave up 3 bases; unmatched junction bases: 5. The CDR3 nucleotides read TGTGCCAGCAGCCTCGGGACAGGGGGTGGCTACGAGCAGTACTTC. Translation gives CASSLGTGGGYEQYF.

This chain connects TRBV5-1 to TRBJ2-1; 9 nucleotides line up with TRBD2. The CDR3 is 14 residues long. V lost 2 bases, J lost 9 bases, and 6 bases stayed unmatched. The germline V gene encodes CDR1 SGHRS and CDR2 YFSETQ. Written as DNA, the CDR3 is TGCGCCAGCAGCTTTTTAGCGGGAGAGGGTGAGCAGTTCTTC. It specifies CASSFLAGEGEQFF.

The chain links TRBV10-2 to TRBJ2-7; TRBD2 matches at 12 bases. Per germline, CDR1 WSHSY and CDR2 SAAADI. The CDR3 is 14 amino acids. Trimming removed 7 bases from V and 4 bases from J; junction bases left unmatched: 5. CDR3 coding DNA: TGCGCCAGCAACGAGGGGACTAGCGGGTACGAGCAGTACTTC. It specifies CASNEGTSGYEQYF.

The chain has TRBV28 and TRBJ1-1, with D perhaps TRBD1 (6 bases). Germline CDR1 MDHEN, CDR2 SYDVKM. The CDR3 runs 15 residues. V lost 7 bases to trimming and J lost 4 bases, with 19 bases between them. CDR3 coding DNA: TGTGCCAGCACTTACCGAAGAGGGGACACCACTGAAGCTTTCTTT. Translated, it gives CASTYRRGDTTEAFF.

The chain links TRBV7-8 to TRBJ1-1; D is ambiguous. The CDR3 consists of 13 residues. V shed 1 base and J shed 6 bases, with 9 bases lying between them. Germline assignment: CDR1 SGHVS and CDR2 FQNEAQ. CDR3 protein: CASSLVVPAEAFF. CDR3 sequence (DNA): TGTGCCAGCAGCTTAGTGGTTCCGGCTGAAGCTTTCTTT.

The chain links TRBV25-1 to TRBJ1-4; D not certain. Trimming took off 4 bases at V and 5 bases at J, with 5 bases between the two ends. Germline V gene sequence: CDR1 MGHDK, CDR2 SYGVNS. CDR3 size: 12 residues. The CDR3 region is CASSARNEKLFF. The CDR3 DNA reads TGTGCCAGCAGTGCTAGAAATGAAAAACTGTTTTTT.

V is TRBV4-3 and J is TRBJ2-7; TRBD1 matches 10 bases. This CDR3 spans 15 amino acids. With 1 base clipped from V and 2 bases from J, the junction kept 2 bases outside the gene matches. The germline V gene encodes CDR1 LGHNA and CDR2 YSLEER. CDR3 sequence: CASSQGTGGTYEQYF. The CDR3 coding sequence is TGCGCCAGCAGCCAAGGGACAGGGGGAACCTACGAGCAGTACTTC.

The V call is TRBV19, the J call TRBJ2-7; 8 bases map to TRBD2. Germline CDR1 is LNHDA and CDR2 is SQIVND (reference sequence). This CDR3 is built from 15 residues. With 5 bases clipped from V and 4 bases from J, the junction kept 10 bases outside the gene matches. This CDR3 reads CASSLASGSGYEQYF. DNA for the CDR3: TGTGCCAGTAGTTTGGCGAGCGGGAGTGGGTACGAGCAGTACTTC.

The count of this clone is one. CDR3 protein: CASKGSGNTGELFF. The CDR3 DNA follows: TGTGCCAGCAAAGGGAGCGGGAACACCGGGGAGCTGTTTTTT. The gene calls are TRBV5-4 and TRBJ2-2; a weak D match, TRBD2 (5 bases). Germline V CDR1 and CDR2: SGHNT, YYREEE (reference sequence). This CDR3 contains 14 residues. The germline V and J ends were trimmed by 6 bases and 1 base, with 10 bases remaining between them.

The chain has TRBV5-4 and TRBJ2-3, with 15 bases lining up with TRBD2. The CDR3 covers 17 residues. V lost 8 bases, J lost 2 bases, and 9 bases stayed unmatched. Germline assignment: CDR1 SGHNT and CDR2 YYREEE (reference sequence). The CDR3 region is CASRPGLAGGNTDTQYF. DNA for the CDR3: TGTGCCAGTAGGCCGGGACTAGCGGGGGGAAACACAGATACGCAGTATTTT.

This clone showed up just once. The V and J genes are TRBV28 and TRBJ1-6; D is uncertain. Germline lookup yields CDR1 MDHEN and CDR2 SYDVKM. The V and J ends lost 1 base and 7 bases respectively, with 5 bases between them. CDR3 length: 13 amino acids. The CDR3 loop is CASSLSGNSPLHF. The CDR3 DNA sequence: TGTGCCAGCAGTTTATCTGGCAATTCACCCCTCCACTTT.

The chain employs TRBV5-4 and TRBJ1-4; D possibly corresponds to TRBD1 (5 bases). CDR1 is SGHNT and CDR2 is YYREEE in the germline V gene (reference sequence). The CDR3 totals 15 residues. Trimming shortened V by 3 bases and J by 0 bases, and 9 bases separated the two germline ends. CDR3 sequence: CASSSGTATNEKLFF. The CDR3 DNA sequence: TGTGCCAGCAGCTCCGGGACTGCAACTAATGAAAAACTGTTTTTT.

This chain links TRBV5-6 with TRBJ2-7; TRBD2 aligns across 10 bases. V shed 4 bases, J shed 3 bases, and the junction held 10 bases outside the gene matches. The CDR3 totals 16 residues. Germline CDR1 SGHDT, CDR2 YYEEEE. The CDR3 is CASSEISGRTRYEQYF. The CDR3 coding sequence is TGTGCCAGCAGCGAAATTAGCGGGAGGACCCGCTACGAGCAGTACTTC.

The rearrangement joins TRBV9 to TRBJ2-2, with 8 positions matching TRBD2. The CDR3 runs to 18 residues. Germline values: CDR1 SGDLS, CDR2 YYNGEE. Trimming at V came to 2 bases and at J to 4 bases, leaving 13 bases not matched to a gene. In nucleotides, the CDR3 is TGTGCCAGCAGCGTGGACCCTGGGTTTGCGGGGGGCACCGGGGAGCTGTTTTTT. This sequence encodes CASSVDPGFAGGTGELFF. The entire variable domain, with the rest obtained from reference TRBV9 and TRBJ2-2, is as follows: DSGVTQTPKHLITATGQRVTLRCSPRSGDLSVYWYQQSLDQGLQFLIQYYNGEERAKGNILERFSAQQFPDLHSELNLSSLELGDSALYFCASSVDPGFAGGTGELFFGEGSRLTVL.

The V gene is TRBV2, the J gene TRBJ1-1, with D possibly being TRBD1 (5 bases). CDR1 and CDR2 from the germline V gene are SNHLY and FYNNEI. V dropped 4 bases and J dropped 3 bases, with 9 bases sitting between them. There are 13 residues in the CDR3. The DNA for the CDR3 is TGTGCCAGCAGTGTGGACACATACACTGAAGCTTTCTTT. It encodes CASSVDTYTEAFF.

V and J are TRBV29-1 and TRBJ2-7; 8 positions agree with TRBD1. Looked up from germline, CDR1 is SQVTM and CDR2 is ANQGSEA. The CDR3 is 11 residues long. The junction had 3 bases not matched to a gene; V was cut back by 7 bases and J by 4 bases. In DNA form, the CDR3 reads TGCAGCGGTCGACAGGGGTACGAGCAGTACTTC. It translates to CSGRQGYEQYF.

The CDR3 DNA is TGTGCCAGCAGCTTAGATCAGGGGATCTACGAGCAGTACTTC. Translating gives CASSLDQGIYEQYF. V and J are TRBV7-2 and TRBJ2-7; D may be TRBD1 (6 bases). The V gene lost 1 base and the J gene lost 3 bases, with 10 bases spanning the gap. This CDR3 contains 14 residues. The germline gives CDR1 SGHTA, CDR2 FQGNSA.

This clone occurred a few times. The chain links TRBV2 to TRBJ2-1; 11 nucleotides align to TRBD2. J lost 3 bases, V lost 2 bases, and 12 bases had no gene match. The CDR3 is 19 residues long. Looked up from germline, CDR1 is SNHLY and CDR2 is FYNNEI. DNA for the CDR3: TGTGCCAGCAGTGAATTGGGGCGTTGGGGGACTAGCGGCTACAATGAGCAGTTCTTC. Translation gives CASSELGRWGTSGYNEQFF.